This TCR beta chain was documented in a study of T-cell reconstitution after alpha-beta-depleted transplantation in children. Overall study results and limits: Surviving thymic progenitors and recipient T cells were the source of high TCRbeta diversity at day 60 in some patients. After one year, T-cell counts and TCRbeta diversity mostly came from new T cells. Several hundred expanded graft clones reportedly supplied alpha-beta T cells about two months after transplant.

Unique molecular identifiers were incorporated during preparation of the TCRbeta library. TCRdb re-called the PCR reads through MiXCR, storing one row per CDR3 protein. The sample yields some 840,000 distinct CDR3 sequences, 15% to 20% seen once. This clonotype was counted only a few times. Its antigen remains unknown. The CDR3 loop spans 20 amino acids. V shed 1 base, J shed 7 bases, and the junction held 21 bases outside the gene matches. The germline V gene has CDR1 SGHDT and CDR2 YYEEEE. This TCR was sampled from a male patient aged 10 to 17 who had a stem cell transplant for acute lymphoblastic leukemia, so the T cells may come from the graft donor. The sequences come from PBMCs, mostly from graft donor cells, collected 360 days after TCRalphabeta/CD19-depleted stem cell transplant. The chain is built from TRBV5-6 and TRBJ2-1; 9 positions agree with TRBD2. The CDR3 region is CASSLSTGGSGRPTENEQFF. The DNA of the CDR3 is TGTGCCAGCAGCTTGTCAACAGGAGGAAGCGGGAGGCCTACGGAGAATGAGCAGTTCTTC. The variable domain in full, with the rest retrieved from reference TRBV5-6 and TRBJ2-1, is DAGVTQSPTHLIKTRGQQVTLRCSPKSGHDTVSWYQQALGQGPQFIFQYYEEEERQRGNFPDRFSGHQFPNYSSELNVNALLLGDSALYLCASSLSTGGSGRPTENEQFFGPGTRLTVL.